This T cell receptor (beta chain) comes out of a study of beta chain features in type 1 diabetes. Sequenced material consisted of expressed TCRB transcripts (all of the isolated RNA was reverse transcribed). Here immunoSEQ multiplex PCR was the method, and the copy in TCRdb shows in-frame clones only, minus some. The sample records 390,000 or so clones, 11% to 15% being singletons. Using CD45RO/CCR7/CD25/CD127/CD95/CD27, CD4+ naive, central memory, regulatory and stem cell-like memory cells were sorted. Notes on this clone: Its antigen is still unknown.

The V and J ends lost 3 bases and 6 bases, in that order; junction bases with no gene match: 10. The germline V gene has CDR1 SGHRS and CDR2 YFSETQ. This CDR3 comprises 16 residues. Whole-study results and caveats: A PCR bias possibly favoring shorter templates would apply equally to patients and controls.

Sequenced: naive CD4+ T cells from blood. The receptor was isolated from a man aged 25-45 years in good health. This chain uses TRBV5-1 with TRBJ2-2; 8 positions agree with TRBD2. The CDR3 region has the DNA TGCGCCAGCAGCTCGAATCTAGCGGGTCTGTCCGGGGAGCTGTTTTTT. It translates to CASSSNLAGLSGELFF.